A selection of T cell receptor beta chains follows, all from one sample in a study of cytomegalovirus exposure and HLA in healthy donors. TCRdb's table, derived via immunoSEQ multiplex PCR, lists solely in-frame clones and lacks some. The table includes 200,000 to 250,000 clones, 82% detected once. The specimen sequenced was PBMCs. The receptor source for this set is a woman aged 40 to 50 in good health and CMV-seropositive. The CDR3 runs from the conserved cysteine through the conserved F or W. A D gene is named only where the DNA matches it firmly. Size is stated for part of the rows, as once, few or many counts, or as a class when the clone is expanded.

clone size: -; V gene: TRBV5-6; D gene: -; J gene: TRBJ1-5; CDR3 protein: CASSLGGAWGNQPQHF; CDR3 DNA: TGTGCCAGCAGCCTAGGGGGGGCCTGGGGGAATCAGCCCCAGCATTTT
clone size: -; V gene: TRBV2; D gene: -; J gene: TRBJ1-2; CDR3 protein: CASSPGSPTF; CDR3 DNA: TGTGCCAGCAGTCCAGGTTCTCCCACCTTC
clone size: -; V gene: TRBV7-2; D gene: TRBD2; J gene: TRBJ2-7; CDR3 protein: CASSLGSGAFYEQYF; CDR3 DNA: TGTGCCAGCAGCTTAGGGAGCGGGGCGTTCTACGAGCAGTACTTC
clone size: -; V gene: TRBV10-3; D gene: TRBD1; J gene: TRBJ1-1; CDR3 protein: CAIRAGGNTEAFF; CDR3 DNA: TGTGCCATCAGGGCAGGGGGGAACACTGAAGCTTTCTTT
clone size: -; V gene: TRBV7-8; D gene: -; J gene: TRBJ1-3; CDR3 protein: CASSLARVPGIRNTIYF; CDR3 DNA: TGTGCCAGCAGCTTAGCGCGGGTGCCGGGGATAAGAAACACCATATATTTT
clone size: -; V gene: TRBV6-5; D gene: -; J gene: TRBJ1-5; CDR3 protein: CASSVQVSNQPQHF; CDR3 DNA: TGTGCCAGCAGTGTACAGGTTAGCAATCAGCCCCAGCATTTT
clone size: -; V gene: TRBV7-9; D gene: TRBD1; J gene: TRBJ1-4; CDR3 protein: CASSLQGAGEKLFF; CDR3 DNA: TGTGCCAGCAGCTTACAGGGGGCTGGGGAAAAACTGTTTTTT
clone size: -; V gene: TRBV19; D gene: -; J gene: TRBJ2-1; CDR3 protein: CASTVGLQKNNEQFF; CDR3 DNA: TGTGCCAGTACGGTAGGCCTACAGAAAAACAATGAGCAGTTCTTC
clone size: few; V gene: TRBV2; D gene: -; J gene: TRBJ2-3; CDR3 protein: CASSEGIRGTDTQYF; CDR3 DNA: TGTGCCAGCAGTGAAGGAATCCGCGGCACAGATACGCAGTATTTT
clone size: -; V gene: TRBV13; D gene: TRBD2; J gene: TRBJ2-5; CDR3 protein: CASSLTRLAGVKEVETQYF; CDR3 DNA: TGTGCCAGCAGTCTTACCCGACTAGCGGGAGTGAAAGAGGTAGAGACCCAGTACTTC
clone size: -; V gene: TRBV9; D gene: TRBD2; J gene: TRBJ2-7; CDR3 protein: CASSVGAGGSYEQYF; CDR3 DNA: TGTGCCAGCAGCGTAGGAGCGGGGGGGTCCTACGAGCAGTACTTC
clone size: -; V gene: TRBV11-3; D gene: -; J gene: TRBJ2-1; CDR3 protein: CASSLVRGSPNVDEQFF; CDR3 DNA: TGTGCCAGCAGCTTAGTTAGGGGGAGCCCCAATGTGGATGAGCAGTTCTTC
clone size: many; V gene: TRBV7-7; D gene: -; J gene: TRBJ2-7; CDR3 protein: CASSLDPGRGYEQYF; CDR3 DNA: TGTGCTAGCAGCTTAGACCCGGGAAGAGGGTACGAGCAGTACTTC
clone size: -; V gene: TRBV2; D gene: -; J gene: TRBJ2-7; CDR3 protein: CASREERMTYEQYF; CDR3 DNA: TGTGCCAGCAGGGAAGAGCGGATGACCTACGAGCAGTACTTC
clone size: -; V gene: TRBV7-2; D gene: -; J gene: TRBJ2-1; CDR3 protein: CASSFRDISYNEQFF; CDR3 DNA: TGTGCCAGCAGCTTTCGGGATATCTCCTACAATGAGCAGTTCTTC
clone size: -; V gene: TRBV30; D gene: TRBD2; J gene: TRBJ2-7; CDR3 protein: CAWSPVALAGKLEQYF; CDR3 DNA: TGTGCCTGGAGCCCAGTTGCACTAGCGGGAAAGCTCGAGCAGTACTTC
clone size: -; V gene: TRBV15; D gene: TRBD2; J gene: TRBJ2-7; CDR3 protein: CATSSSGLAGAYEQYF; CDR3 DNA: TGTGCCACCAGCAGTTCGGGACTAGCGGGAGCCTACGAGCAGTACTTC
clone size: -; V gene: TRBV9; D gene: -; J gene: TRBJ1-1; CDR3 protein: CASSVADGLFNTEAFF; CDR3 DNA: TGTGCCAGCAGCGTAGCAGACGGACTATTTAACACTGAAGCTTTCTTT
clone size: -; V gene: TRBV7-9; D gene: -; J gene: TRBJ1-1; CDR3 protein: CASSFLRENTEAFF; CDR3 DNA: TGTGCCAGCAGCTTCCTCAGGGAGAACACTGAAGCTTTCTTT
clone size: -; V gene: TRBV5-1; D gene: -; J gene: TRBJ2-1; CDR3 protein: CASSLALSVYNEQFF; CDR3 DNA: TGCGCCAGCAGCTTGGCCTTATCGGTTTACAATGAGCAGTTCTTC
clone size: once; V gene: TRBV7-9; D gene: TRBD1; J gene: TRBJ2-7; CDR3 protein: CASIGQGTYEQYF; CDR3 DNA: TGTGCCAGCATAGGACAGGGGACCTACGAGCAGTACTTC
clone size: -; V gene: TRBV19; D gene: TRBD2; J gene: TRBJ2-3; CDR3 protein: CASSIGIRLAVSTDTQYF; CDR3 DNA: TGTGCCAGTAGTATCGGGATTCGACTAGCGGTTAGCACAGATACGCAGTATTTT
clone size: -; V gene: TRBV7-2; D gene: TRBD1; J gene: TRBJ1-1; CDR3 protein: CASSLTGDTEAFF; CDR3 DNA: TGTGCCAGCAGCTTGACAGGGGACACTGAAGCTTTCTTT
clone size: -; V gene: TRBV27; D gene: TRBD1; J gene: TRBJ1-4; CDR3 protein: CASTRQGGNEKLFF; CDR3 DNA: TGTGCCAGTACTAGACAGGGTGGTAATGAAAAACTGTTTTTT
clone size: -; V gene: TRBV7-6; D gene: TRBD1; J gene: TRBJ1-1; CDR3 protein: CASSLGLGTGDTEAFF; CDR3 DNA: TGTGCCAGCAGCTTAGGGTTAGGGACAGGGGACACTGAAGCTTTCTTT
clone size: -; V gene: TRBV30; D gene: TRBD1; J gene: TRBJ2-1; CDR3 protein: CAWTQQGIGVNEQFF; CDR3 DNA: TGTGCCTGGACCCAACAGGGGATTGGTGTCAATGAGCAGTTCTTC
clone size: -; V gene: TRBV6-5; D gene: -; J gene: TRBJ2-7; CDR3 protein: CASWEGTRPVYEQYF; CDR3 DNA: TGTGCCAGCTGGGAAGGAACTAGGCCCGTCTACGAGCAGTACTTC
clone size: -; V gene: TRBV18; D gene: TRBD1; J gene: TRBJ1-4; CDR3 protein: CASSPDRAHEKLFF; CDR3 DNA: TGTGCCAGCTCACCCGACAGGGCCCATGAAAAACTGTTTTTT
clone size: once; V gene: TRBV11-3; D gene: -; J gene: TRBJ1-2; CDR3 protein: CASSLEPTAPYGYTF; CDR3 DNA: TGTGCCAGCAGCTTAGAGCCCACAGCCCCCTATGGCTACACCTTC
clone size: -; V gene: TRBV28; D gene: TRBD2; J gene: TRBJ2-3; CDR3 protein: CASSSGTSGSDTQYF; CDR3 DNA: TGTGCCAGCAGTTCAGGGACTAGCGGGAGTGATACGCAGTATTTT
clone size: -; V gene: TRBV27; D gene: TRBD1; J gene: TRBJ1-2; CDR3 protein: CASSRTGTGEYGYTF; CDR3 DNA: TGTGCCAGCAGCCGTACCGGGACAGGGGAGTACGGCTACACCTTC
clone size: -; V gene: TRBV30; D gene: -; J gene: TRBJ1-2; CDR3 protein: CAWSVNVYSNYGYTF; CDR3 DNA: TGTGCCTGGAGTGTAAACGTATACTCTAACTATGGCTACACCTTC
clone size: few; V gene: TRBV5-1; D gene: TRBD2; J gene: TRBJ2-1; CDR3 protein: CASRTPGLAGVEQFF; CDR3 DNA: TGCGCCAGCCGAACACCGGGACTAGCGGGGGTCGAGCAGTTCTTC
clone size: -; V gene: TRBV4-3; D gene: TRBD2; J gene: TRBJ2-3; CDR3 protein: CASSQDSGRASLDLPDTQYF; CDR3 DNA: TGCGCCAGCAGCCAGGATAGCGGGAGGGCCTCTTTGGATCTGCCGGATACGCAGTATTTT
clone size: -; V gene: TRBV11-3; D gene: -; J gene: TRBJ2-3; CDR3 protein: CASSLSGSIVRGQYF; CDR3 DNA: TGTGCCAGCAGCTTAAGCGGCTCTATTGTTCGGGGGCAGTATTTT
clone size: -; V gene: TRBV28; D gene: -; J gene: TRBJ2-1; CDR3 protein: CASSSRQDSYNEQFF; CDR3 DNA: TGTGCCAGCAGTTCGCGACAGGACTCCTACAATGAGCAGTTCTTC
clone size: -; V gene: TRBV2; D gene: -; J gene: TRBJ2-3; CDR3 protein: CASRQGRGTDTQYF; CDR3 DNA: TGTGCCAGCAGACAGGGAAGGGGCACAGATACGCAGTATTTT